Listed below are T cell receptor beta chains from one sample, sequenced in a study of shared clonotypes between healthy human individuals. Clones were sequenced by immunoSEQ multiplex PCR, and TCRdb holds only the in-frame ones, with some missing. The table has 2,500,000 or so clones, over 85% seen once. The sequenced sample consisted of naive CD4+ T cells from PBMCs. The receptors stem from a man in his late teens or twenties in good health. Some clones in this sample may be carry-over from other donors' samples. Both conserved end residues are part of each CDR3. Where a row states a size, it is once, few, many or the class of an expanded clone; other rows omit it.

clone_size j_call v_call cdr3_aa
NA TRBJ1-1 TRBV28 CASSPPGNTEAFF
NA TRBJ2-3 TRBV6-1 CASRHLYSTDTQYF
NA TRBJ1-5 TRBV6-1 CASSSSQGGNQPQHF
NA TRBJ2-3 TRBV14 CASSRVSGIRADTQYF
NA TRBJ2-2 TRBV28 CASKGVGELFF
NA TRBJ2-7 TRBV19 CASSMGQGIREQYF
NA NA TRBV2 CASKGTSGRAGEQYF
NA TRBJ2-2 TRBV11-2 CASSSLSGGNTGELFF
NA TRBJ2-1 TRBV18 CASSPQVDEQFF
few TRBJ1-5 TRBV28 CASSLVDQPQHF
NA TRBJ2-5 TRBV9 CASSVAPDYQETQYF
once TRBJ1-4 TRBV2 CASSGTPQGEKLFF
NA TRBJ2-2 TRBV7-9 CASSLLASTGELFF
NA TRBJ1-1 TRBV6-5 CASTPPKGLGLAFF
NA TRBJ1-2 TRBV28 CASSTGQIYGYTF
NA TRBJ1-2 TRBV7-2 CASSLGRGTGAYGYTF
few TRBJ1-1 TRBV2 CASTQETEAFF
NA TRBJ2-3 TRBV5-1 CASSLPYSTDTQYF
once TRBJ1-5 TRBV28 CASTIGGAYSNQPQHF
NA TRBJ1-5 TRBV6-1 CASSGGGDQPQHF
once TRBJ2-3 TRBV10-3 CAISDGAGGSSSPDTQYF
NA TRBJ2-2 TRBV30 CAWNQGFRVAGELFF
NA TRBJ1-2 TRBV6-5 CASSSGQQHYGYTF
NA TRBJ1-1 TRBV2 CASSRPAGTGDPEAFF
NA TRBJ1-2 TRBV6-5 CASSYSAGVNYGYTF
NA TRBJ1-1 TRBV2 CASSSGVQGTEAFF
NA TRBJ2-3 TRBV10-3 CAISDSGSTDTQYF
NA TRBJ2-5 TRBV9 CASSVLGQGPEETQYF
NA TRBJ2-3 TRBV29-1 CSGSGVDTQYF
NA TRBJ1-1 TRBV2 CASSYSRGTGTEAFF
NA TRBJ2-7 TRBV28 CASIDLGADRNYEQYF
NA TRBJ2-5 TRBV11-2 CASSLDLAVETQYF
NA TRBJ2-1 TRBV7-9 CASSFGSAGVINEQFF
NA TRBJ2-5 TRBV5-1 CASSITPGQVAETQYF
NA TRBJ1-2 TRBV20-1 CSAPVQYGYTF
NA TRBJ1-2 TRBV19 CASIEGNLRGYTF
NA TRBJ2-1 TRBV7-2 CASSLGSQSYNEQFF
few TRBJ1-1 TRBV28 CASVSTEAFF
NA TRBJ2-5 TRBV18 CASAGTGGETQYF
NA TRBJ2-3 TRBV4-2 CASSQEWGLSGSTDTQYF
once TRBJ2-2 TRBV11-3 CASSPGGVPGELFF
few TRBJ1-1 TRBV7-2 CASSEQQGRNTEAFF
NA TRBJ1-2 TRBV6-1 CASSAPAGRDSYGYTF
NA TRBJ2-5 TRBV7-3 CASSLTGSLQETQYF
NA TRBJ2-7 TRBV27 CASRVAGENYEQYF
once TRBJ2-1 TRBV7-2 CASSLTSPYNEQFF
NA TRBJ2-5 TRBV18 CASSPLGAQETQYF
once TRBJ2-5 TRBV19 CASSPLGTEETQYF
few TRBJ1-5 TRBV6-1 CASIQGQRGQPQHF
NA TRBJ2-7 TRBV10-1 CASSVTYGYEQYF
NA TRBJ1-2 TRBV19 CASTHTPGTYYGYTF